These 28 T cell receptor beta chains were sequenced from one sample in a study of blood T cell repertoires in COVID-19. Here immunoSEQ multiplex PCR was the method, and the copy in TCRdb shows in-frame clones only, minus some. Here the sample spans almost 350,000 clones, roughly 87% being singletons. The sequencing input was peripheral blood. These receptors were taken from a woman aged 55 to 70 with COVID-19, enrolled during active disease.

This chain uses TRBV18 with TRBJ1-6; no reliable D call. Trimming took off 3 bases at V and 8 bases at J, with 8 bases between the two ends. In germline, CDR1 is KGHSH, CDR2 LQKENI. The CDR3 length is 13 residues. The CDR3 DNA sequence: TGTGCCAGCTCACCTAGAGCCGATTCACCCCTCCACTTT. Translation: CASSPRADSPLHF. Looking up the rest from reference TRBV18 and TRBJ1-6 gives the full variable domain: NAGVMQNPRHLVRRRGQEARLRCSPMKGHSHVYWYRQLPEEGLKFMVYLQKENIIDESGMPKERFSAEFPKEGPSILRIQQVVRGDSAAYFCASSPRADSPLHFGNGTRLTVT.

The chain recombines TRBV4-2 with TRBJ2-3, with 7 positions matching TRBD2. Germline CDR1 and CDR2: LGHNA and YNFKEQ. CDR3 length equals 17 residues. The trim removed 4 bases at V and 2 bases at J, leaving 12 bases unmatched. The CDR3, as DNA: TGTGCCAGCAGCCCAGTGACCGGGACTACCGACACAGATACGCAGTATTTT. Translated: CASSPVTGTTDTDTQYF.

This clone appeared once. The chain links TRBV7-2 to TRBJ2-4; no clear D gene. The CDR3 consists of 15 residues. Germline V CDR1 and CDR2: SGHTA, FQGNSA. Trimming took off 6 bases at V and 0 bases at J, with 12 bases between the two ends. As DNA, the CDR3 is TGTGCCAGCAGACCTAACCCGGGAGCCAAAAACATTCAGTACTTC. It codes for CASRPNPGAKNIQYF.

The sample holds a few counts of this clone. CDR3 residues: CASSLRGGSSNQPQHF. The DNA for the CDR3 is TGTGCCAGCAGCTTGAGGGGGGGCTCGAGCAATCAGCCCCAGCATTTT. The V gene is TRBV5-6, the J gene TRBJ1-5; tentative D call: TRBD1 (6 bases). V was pared by 1 base and J by 1 base, with 12 bases between. CDR3 length: 16 residues. Germline-derived CDR1 and CDR2 are SGHDT and YYEEEE.

The chain combines TRBV5-1 with TRBJ1-4, with D tentatively TRBD1 (5 bases). V was clipped by 0 bases and J by 4 bases, with 7 bases between them. Germline V lookup: CDR1 SGHRS, CDR2 YFSETQ. The CDR3 contains 14 residues. In DNA, the CDR3 is TGCGCCAGCAGCTTGGGACAGAATAATGAAAAACTGTTTTTT. The encoded protein is CASSLGQNNEKLFF.

The chain has TRBV19 and TRBJ2-1, with 13 bases lining up with TRBD2. This CDR3 has 15 residues. CDR1 is LNHDA and CDR2 is SQIVND in the germline V gene (reference sequence). After removal of 7 bases from V and 4 bases from J, the junction contained 4 bases not matched to a gene. This CDR3 is CASIKGLAGYNEQFF. The CDR3 DNA reads as TGTGCCAGTATCAAGGGACTAGCGGGGTACAATGAGCAGTTCTTC. Drawing the rest from reference TRBV19 and TRBJ2-1, the complete variable domain is DGGITQSPKYLFRKEGQNVTLSCEQNLNHDAMYWYRQDPGQGLRLIYYSQIVNDFQKGDIAEGYSVSREKKESFPLTVTSAQKNPTAFYLCASIKGLAGYNEQFFGPGTRLTVL.

This clone was seen many times. The rearrangement uses TRBV27 and TRBJ1-6; D gene uncertain. Trimming stripped 1 base from V and 3 bases from J, with 7 bases between. CDR1 and CDR2 (germline): MNHEY, SMNVEV (reference sequence). The CDR3 loop spans 15 amino acids. The CDR3 sequence is CASSLWGGYNSPLHF. CDR3 coding DNA: TGTGCCAGCAGTTTATGGGGAGGCTATAATTCACCCCTCCACTTT.

This clone was counted a single time. The chain couples TRBV18 to TRBJ1-5, with D tentatively TRBD1 (5 bases). This CDR3 comprises 16 residues. Deletions cut 3 bases from V and 2 bases from J, with 14 bases between. Germline V gene lookup returns CDR1 KGHSH and CDR2 LQKENI. The CDR3 DNA sequence: TGTGCCAGCTCACCCTCCCGAGGGGAGGGCAATCAGCCCCAGCATTTT. This sequence encodes CASSPSRGEGNQPQHF.

In this sample, this clone turned up a few times. The junction and the germline gene differ at one end; a read error may be behind it. This chain connects TRBV2 to TRBJ2-7; D may be TRBD1 (6 bases). The V gene's germline CDR1 is SNHLY and CDR2 FYNNEI. The CDR3 runs to 14 residues. The CDR3 loop reads CATSPGTNRYEQYF. Here the CDR3 DNA reads TGTGCCACCAGTCCCGGGACAAACCGCTACGAGCAGTACTTC.

The CDR3 loop reads CASSPRGTGNTIYF. CDR3 DNA sequence: TGCGCCAGCAGCCCCAGGGGAACTGGAAACACCATATATTTT. The chain has TRBV5-1 and TRBJ1-3, with D possibly TRBD1 on 6 matching bases. The ends were cut back, 4 bases at V and 2 bases at J, with 10 bases in the middle. CDR3 length: 14 residues. Germline V gene lookup returns CDR1 SGHRS and CDR2 YFSETQ.

J is TRBJ2-2 and V is TRBV5-1; possible D gene TRBD2, 7 bases. Trimming removed 4 bases at V and 4 bases at J, with 11 bases between. There are 14 residues in the CDR3. Per the germline V gene, CDR1 is SGHRS and CDR2 is YFSETQ. CDR3 bases: TGCGCCAGCAGCGGGGGGGCGCCCACCGGGGAGCTGTTTTTT. Its translation is CASSGGAPTGELFF.

The rearrangement uses TRBV6-5 and TRBJ1-5; TRBD1 is a possible D gene (6 bases). Trimming pared 0 bases from V and 5 bases from J, leaving 11 bases between. This CDR3 is 15 amino acids long. Germline V gene data show CDR1 as MNHEY and CDR2 as SVGAGI. The CDR3 nucleotides read TGTGCCAGCAGTTACTCGGGGAGGGGGGATCAGCCCCAGCATTTT. Amino acid sequence: CASSYSGRGDQPQHF.

The V gene is TRBV2, the J gene TRBJ1-1; D is possibly TRBD1 (6 bases). The CDR3 loop spans 18 amino acids. Deletions cut 5 bases from V and 0 bases from J, with 22 bases between. Germline CDR1 SNHLY, CDR2 FYNNEI. CDR3 region: CASSPRRRTVTMNTEAFF. CDR3 sequence (DNA): TGTGCCAGCAGTCCCCGGAGGCGGACAGTCACCATGAACACTGAAGCTTTCTTT.

This rearrangement joins TRBV5-1 to TRBJ1-5, with D perhaps matching TRBD1 (5 bases). The V end lost 1 base, the J end lost 3 bases, and 11 bases lay between the germline ends. The CDR3 consists of 15 residues. CDR1 SGHRS and CDR2 YFSETQ come from the germline V gene. The CDR3 region is CASSLSAGNNQPQHF. For the CDR3, the DNA is TGCGCCAGCAGCTTGTCGGCAGGGAACAATCAGCCCCAGCATTTT.

V is TRBV7-8 and J is TRBJ2-7; 7 nucleotides line up with TRBD1. The germline V gene encodes CDR1 SGHVS and CDR2 FQNEAQ. Germline trimming cut 5 bases from V and 0 bases from J; bases unmatched to any gene: 7. The CDR3 has 15 residues. The CDR3 here is CASSDGTAPSYEQYF. For the CDR3, the DNA is TGTGCCAGCAGCGACGGGACAGCCCCCTCCTACGAGCAGTACTTC.

The rearrangement links TRBV19 to TRBJ1-5; possibly TRBD1 for D (6 bases). This CDR3 contains 14 residues. CDR1 is LNHDA and CDR2 is SQIVND in the germline V gene (reference sequence). The germline V and J ends were trimmed by 7 bases and 1 base, with 11 bases remaining between them. CDR3 nucleotides: TGTGCCAGTACTACAGGGTGGAGCAATCAGCCCCAGCATTTT. Residues: CASTTGWSNQPQHF.

The chain joins TRBV7-9 to TRBJ1-2; D may be TRBD1 (5 bases). Germline V gene lookup returns CDR1 SEHNR and CDR2 FQNEAQ (reference sequence). The CDR3 consists of 14 residues. Between the trimmed V and J ends, which lost 5 bases and 4 bases, there was a span of 14 bases. The DNA for the CDR3 is TGTGCCAGCAGCGTACCGGGACTTATCTATGGCTACACCTTC. The encoded protein is CASSVPGLIYGYTF. The variable domain in full, with the rest retrieved from reference TRBV7-9 and TRBJ1-2, is DTGVSQNPRHKITKRGQNVTFRCDPISEHNRLYWYRQTLGQGPEFLTYFQNEAQLEKSRLLSDRFSAERPKGSFSTLEIQRTEQGDSAMYLCASSVPGLIYGYTFGSGTRLTVV.

The chain recombines TRBV5-4 with TRBJ1-4; D perhaps matches TRBD1 (5 bases). CDR1 SGHNT and CDR2 YYREEE come from the germline V gene (reference sequence). The CDR3 runs to 15 residues. V was shortened by 4 bases and J by 6 bases, with 16 bases between the two germline ends. CDR3 in amino acids: CASSPQGGGDEKLFF. The CDR3 DNA sequence: TGTGCCAGCAGCCCGCAGGGAGGAGGGGATGAAAAACTGTTTTTT.

This chain connects TRBV7-2 to TRBJ2-3, with 7 bases fitting TRBD2. The germline V gene encodes CDR1 SGHTA and CDR2 FQGNSA. The junction had 1 base not matched to a gene; V was cut back by 1 base and J by 6 bases. The CDR3 is made up of 13 amino acids. CDR3 sequence (DNA): TGTGCCAGCAGCTTAGACGGGGGGGATACGCAGTATTTT. The encoded protein is CASSLDGGDTQYF.

DNA of the CDR3: TGTGCCAGCAGCTTGGTCGGGGGGAAGGCAAGCGAGCAGTACTTC. It translates to CASSLVGGKASEQYF. V and J are TRBV5-6 and TRBJ2-7; the match to TRBD2 covers 7 bases. V dropped 0 bases and J dropped 6; count of bases not matched to a gene: 9. Germline CDR1 and CDR2: SGHDT and YYEEEE. This CDR3 has 15 residues.

This clone showed up just once. Other DNA sequences in this specimen translate into the identical CDR3. In DNA, the CDR3 is TGTGCCAGTAGTATGGGGGCGAACACTGAAGCTTTCTTT. Translated: CASSMGANTEAFF. The chain uses TRBV19 and TRBJ1-1, with a possible D match to TRBD1 (6 bases). The CDR3 has 13 residues. Deletions cut 3 bases from V and 1 base from J, with 6 bases between. Per germline, CDR1 LNHDA and CDR2 SQIVND (reference sequence).

The CDR3 region is CASKGVENTEAFF. The CDR3 region has the DNA TGTGCCAGCAAAGGGGTAGAAAACACTGAAGCTTTCTTT. The chain employs TRBV25-1 and TRBJ1-1; maybe TRBD1 (5 bases). The germline CDR1 and CDR2 sequences are MGHDK and SYGVNS. This CDR3 has 13 amino acids. The V gene lost 7 bases and the J gene lost 2 bases, with 11 bases spanning the gap.

The chain is built from TRBV2 and TRBJ1-2; D is possibly TRBD1 (6 bases). The CDR3 totals 14 residues. Germline CDR1 is SNHLY and CDR2 is FYNNEI. The V end was cut by 10 bases, the J end by 1 base, with 16 bases between. CDR3 sequence: CAIRRDTINYGYTF. CDR3 DNA: TGTGCCATCCGCCGGGACACAATTAACTATGGCTACACCTTC.

The chain combines TRBV12-5 with TRBJ1-5; possibly TRBD1 for D (6 bases). The CDR3 totals 17 residues. CDR1 is LGHNT, CDR2 FRNRAP, per germline. V was clipped by 1 base and J by 4 bases, with 17 bases between them. The CDR3 loop reads CASGLEGVGGRNQPQHF. The CDR3 region has the DNA TGTGCTAGTGGTTTGGAGGGAGTGGGGGGGCGAAATCAGCCCCAGCATTTT.

The chain combines TRBV7-3 with TRBJ1-2, with TRBD1 matching over 11 bases. The CDR3 covers 14 residues. Germline CDR1 and CDR2: SGHTA and FQGTGA. J was trimmed by 7 bases and V by 5 bases; bases with no gene match: 6. The CDR3 DNA is TGTGCCAGCAGCGTCGGACAGGGGGCATTTGGCTACACCTTC. This encodes CASSVGQGAFGYTF.

This sequence joins TRBV7-9 and TRBJ2-1; D might be TRBD2 (7 bases). The CDR3 runs to 15 residues. Germline CDR1 reads SEHNR; CDR2 reads FQNEAQ (reference sequence). V dropped 5 bases and J dropped 3 bases, with 14 bases sitting between them. CDR3 nucleotides: TGTGCCAGCAGCCCGGGGGCGGGGGACTACAATGAGCAGTTCTTC. Amino acids: CASSPGAGDYNEQFF. Variable domain in full (rest from reference TRBV7-9 and TRBJ2-1): DTGVSQNPRHKITKRGQNVTFRCDPISEHNRLYWYRQTLGQGPEFLTYFQNEAQLEKSRLLSDRFSAERPKGSFSTLEIQRTEQGDSAMYLCASSPGAGDYNEQFFGPGTRLTVL.

The chain employs TRBV7-2 and TRBJ1-2, with 11 bases lining up with TRBD1. This CDR3 contains 16 residues. V dropped 4 bases and J dropped 8; count of bases not matched to a gene: 12. Germline V gene lookup returns CDR1 SGHTA and CDR2 FQGNSA. CDR3 DNA sequence: TGTGCCAGCAGCTCAGCCGGGACAGGGGGTGTGTGGGGCTACACCTTC. This codes for CASSSAGTGGVWGYTF.

V and J are TRBV6-5 and TRBJ1-2; 7 bases are shared with TRBD1. V lost 5 bases and J lost 3; bases outside the gene matches: 9. The germline V gene has CDR1 MNHEY and CDR2 SVGAGI. The CDR3 extends over 15 amino acids. Written as DNA, the CDR3 is TGTGCCAGCAGTCGTGGTGCCGGGACAGACTATGGCTACACCTTC. Encoded protein: CASSRGAGTDYGYTF.